The 15 T cell receptor beta chains below were found in one sample sequenced in a study of CD4+ T cells in melanoma. Using immunoSEQ multiplex PCR, the repertoire was profiled, and TCRdb retains in-frame clones only, with some absent. The table includes 50,000 to 60,000 clones, roughly three quarters detected once. The sequenced sample consisted of tumor tissue. These receptors were collected from a human donor with melanoma.

The table lists this clone with a few counts. V is TRBV10-1 and J is TRBJ2-2; D is possibly TRBD1 (6 bases). This CDR3 has 14 residues. V was shortened by 5 bases and J by 2 bases, with 9 bases between the two germline ends. Germline V gene lookup returns CDR1 WNHNN and CDR2 SYGVQD (reference sequence). CDR3 sequence reads: CASSSGANTGELFF. The CDR3 region has the DNA TGCGCCAGCAGTTCAGGGGCCAACACCGGGGAGCTGTTTTTT.

The chain couples TRBV5-1 to TRBJ1-2; maybe TRBD1 (5 bases). The CDR3 spans 13 residues. Trimming removed 4 bases from V and 2 bases from J, with 9 bases in between. CDR1 is SGHRS and CDR2 is YFSETQ in the germline V gene. The chain's CDR3 is CASSLTVNYGYTF. The CDR3, as DNA: TGCGCCAGCAGCCTGACAGTAAACTATGGCTACACCTTC.

The chain links TRBV19 to TRBJ1-5; 10 bases match TRBD1. CDR1 and CDR2 (germline): LNHDA, SQIVND (reference sequence). This CDR3 region has 16 residues. V gave up 2 bases and J gave up 4 bases; unmatched junction bases: 5. CDR3 region: CASSIYQGQGNQPQHF. CDR3 bases: TGTGCCAGTAGTATATATCAGGGACAGGGGAATCAGCCCCAGCATTTT.

CDR3 protein: CASSPRPKSGSPLHF. CDR3 coding DNA: TGTGCCAGCAGCCCTAGGCCCAAGTCGGGTTCACCCCTCCACTTT. The chain employs TRBV7-8 and TRBJ1-6; the D is unclear. Germline CDR1 SGHVS, CDR2 FQNEAQ. Trimming shortened V by 5 bases and J by 9 bases, and 17 bases separated the two germline ends. The CDR3 covers 15 residues.

Concerning this clone itself: An end of the junction differs from the germline gene, which may be a read error. The rearrangement links TRBV7-7 to TRBJ2-5, with 7 bases fitting TRBD2. CDR1 and CDR2 (germline): SSHAT, FNYEAQ (reference sequence). The CDR3 spans 15 residues. CDR3 amino acids: CASSSYSGGQETQYF. In nucleotides, the CDR3 is TGTGCTAGCAGCTCTTACTCGGGGGGCCAAGAGACCCAGTACTTC.

The genes are TRBV6-5 and TRBJ1-2, with D unresolved. There are 13 residues in the CDR3. CDR1 is MNHEY, CDR2 SVGAGI, per germline. Between the trimmed V and J ends, which lost 6 bases and 0 bases, there was a span of 8 bases. The CDR3: CASSPTANYGYTF. The CDR3 bases are TGTGCCAGCAGCCCAACAGCTAACTATGGCTACACCTTC.

Worth noting for this clone: One end of the junction fails to match germline, which may point to a read error. This CDR3 is also generated by other DNA sequences in the sample. This sequence joins TRBV5-6 and TRBJ1-2; D is perhaps TRBD1 (5 bases). Per germline, CDR1 SGHDT and CDR2 YYEEEE. The CDR3 runs to 16 residues. CDR3 in amino acids: CASSLEGRVIGYGYTF. The CDR3 DNA follows: TGTGCCAGCAGTTTGGAAGGCAGGGTAATTGGCTATGGCTACACCTTC.

J is TRBJ1-3 and V is TRBV2, with D possibly matching TRBD1 (6 bases). This CDR3 has 14 amino acids. Per germline, CDR1 SNHLY and CDR2 FYNNEI. The ends were cut back, 6 bases at V and 2 bases at J, with 11 bases in the middle. The CDR3 DNA reads as TGTGCCAGCAGCCGCAGGGGACCTGGAAACACCATATATTTT. Translating gives CASSRRGPGNTIYF.

This rearrangement joins TRBV29-1 to TRBJ2-1, with D unresolved. V lost 6 bases, J lost 12 bases, and 21 bases lay in between. The CDR3 runs to 13 residues. CDR1 and CDR2 (germline): SQVTM, ANQGSEA. Written as DNA, the CDR3 is TGCAGCGTGCGACCCGAGATTCAAATTTTGCAGTTCTTC. It codes for CSVRPEIQILQFF.

This chain joins TRBV5-3 and TRBJ2-7; TRBD1 matches 8 bases. TRBV5-3 is an open reading frame whose function is uncertain. After removal of 4 bases from V and 3 bases from J, the junction contained 6 bases not matched to a gene. CDR3 length: 14 residues. The CDR3, as DNA: TGTGCCAGAAGCAAGGGACAGGCGAGCTACGAGCAGTACTTC. Protein product: CARSKGQASYEQYF.

The CDR3, as DNA: TGTGCCAGCAGCTTAGCTCTGGGACTAGCGGGGGGCCACAATGAGCAGTTCTTC. As protein: CASSLALGLAGGHNEQFF. The chain links TRBV11-2 to TRBJ2-1; TRBD2 agrees at 15 bases. Germline loops: CDR1 SGHAT, CDR2 FQNNGV. There are 18 residues in the CDR3. V lost 1 base and J lost 5; bases outside the gene matches: 6.

This clone has a handful of counts. The chain carries TRBV27 and TRBJ1-2; no clear D. CDR3 size: 13 residues. The germline V gene encodes CDR1 MNHEY and CDR2 SMNVEV (reference sequence). V was pared by 4 bases and J by 7 bases, with 13 bases between. CDR3 nucleotides: TGTGCCAGCAGTTCCCCGCTGGTCGGTGGCTACACCTTC. Its protein product is CASSSPLVGGYTF.

The chain combines TRBV30 with TRBJ2-3, with TRBD2 matching 14 bases. Unmatched junction bases numbered 15, after V lost 4 bases and J lost 0 bases. This CDR3 comprises 20 residues. The germline CDR1 and CDR2 sequences are GTSNPN and SVGIG (reference sequence). CDR3 coding DNA: TGTGCCTGGAAAACCGGGACTAGCGGGGGCATTGATACTAGCACAGATACGCAGTATTTT. Translated, it gives CAWKTGTSGGIDTSTDTQYF. Looking up the rest from reference TRBV30 and TRBJ2-3 gives the full variable domain: SQTIHQWPATLVQPVGSPLSLECTVEGTSNPNLYWYRQAAGRGLQLLFYSVGIGQISSEVPQNLSASRPQDRQFILSSKKLLLSDSGFYLCAWKTGTSGGIDTSTDTQYFGPGTRLTVL.

V is TRBV28 and J is TRBJ2-7; D may be TRBD2 (5 bases). The CDR3 has 16 residues. V was clipped by 5 bases and J by 4 bases, with 21 bases between them. Germline-derived CDR1 and CDR2 are MDHEN and SYDVKM. This chain's CDR3 is CASSPTTKGALYEQYF. DNA of the CDR3: TGTGCCAGCAGTCCGACGACCAAGGGAGCTCTGTACGAGCAGTACTTC.

V usage is TRBV5-8 and J usage is TRBJ2-7, with TRBD1 matching 7 bases. V dropped 3 bases and J dropped 2; count of bases not matched to a gene: 11. The CDR3 is 16 amino acids. The germline V gene encodes CDR1 SGHTS and CDR2 YDEGEE. CDR3 sequence reads: CASSSRGPNPTYEQYF. In DNA, the CDR3 is TGTGCCAGCAGCTCGAGGGGGCCCAACCCCACCTACGAGCAGTACTTC.